This record looks at one T cell receptor (beta chain) sequence and its context. Its antigen is as yet unknown. Losses at the gene ends were 6 bases for V and 5 bases for J; bases not matched to a gene: 8. There are 15 residues in the CDR3. The V gene's germline CDR1 is MNHEY and CDR2 SMNVEV (reference sequence). Treatment in this sample: oral pan-JAK inhibitor, 5-10 mg twice daily. Individuals with alopecia areata gave both lesional scalp punch biopsies and peripheral blood for collection. The authors sorted CD4+ and CD8+ T cells from PBMCs. Extracted RNA was reverse transcribed, and the resulting cDNA served as sequencing template. Libraries were prepared by immunoSEQ multiplex PCR; TCRdb keeps only in-frame clonotypes and omits some of them. Altogether about 180,000 clones are present, 40% to 65% being singletons, with the ten largest covering 9.5% to 13%. The data stem from a study of CD8+ T cells in alopecia areata. Study-wide results and limits: Whether baseline CD8+ expansion is linked to response remains uncertain, given a single nonresponder. Tofacitinib significantly decreased scalp clonality and expanded CD8+ clones among top 100.

The V call is TRBV27, the J call TRBJ2-2; 8 bases fit TRBD1. This receptor was taken from a human donor with alopecia areata. This material consisted of CD8+ T cells sorted from blood, taken around week 54, from a patient treated with tofacitinib. The CDR3 DNA reads TGTGCCAGCAGGTTAGGGGACAGGAGAACCGGGGAGCTGTTTTTT. Residues: CASRLGDRRTGELFF.